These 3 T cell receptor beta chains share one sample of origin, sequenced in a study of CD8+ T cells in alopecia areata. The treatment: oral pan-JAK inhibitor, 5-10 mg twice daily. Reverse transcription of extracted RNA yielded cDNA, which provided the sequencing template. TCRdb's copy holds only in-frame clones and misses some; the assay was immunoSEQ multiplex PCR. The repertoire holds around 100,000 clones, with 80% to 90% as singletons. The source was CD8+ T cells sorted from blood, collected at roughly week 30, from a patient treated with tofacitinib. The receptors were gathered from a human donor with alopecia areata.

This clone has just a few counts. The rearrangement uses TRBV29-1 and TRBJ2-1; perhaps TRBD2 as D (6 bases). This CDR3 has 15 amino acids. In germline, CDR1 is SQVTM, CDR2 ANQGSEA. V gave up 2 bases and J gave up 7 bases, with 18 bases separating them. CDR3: CSVEPPQRAENEQFF. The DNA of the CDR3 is TGCAGCGTTGAACCCCCTCAGCGGGCCGAGAATGAGCAGTTCTTC.

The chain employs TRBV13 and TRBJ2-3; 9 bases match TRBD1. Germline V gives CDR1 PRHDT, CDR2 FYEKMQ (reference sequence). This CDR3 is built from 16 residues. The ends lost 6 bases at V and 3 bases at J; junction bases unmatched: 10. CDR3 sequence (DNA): TGTGCCAGCAGACACGATACAGGGGGCTCTACAGATACGCAGTATTTT. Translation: CASRHDTGGSTDTQYF.

The chain's CDR3 is CASSHGGTYEQYF. In nucleotides, the CDR3 is TGTGCCAGCAGTCACGGCGGCACCTACGAGCAGTACTTC. The genes are TRBV27 and TRBJ2-7; D gene uncertain. Germline values: CDR1 MNHEY, CDR2 SMNVEV (reference sequence). The V and J ends lost 5 bases and 2 bases respectively, with 10 bases between them. This CDR3 is 13 amino acids long.